Sequencing of this TCR beta chain was carried out in a study of blood T cell repertoires in COVID-19. About the study: The origin of the acute and convalescent COVID-19 samples was the United States, Italy and Spain.

Authors' methods: How many nucleated cells were present was estimated from reference gene primer amplification. Using immunoSEQ multiplex PCR, the repertoire was profiled, and TCRdb retains in-frame clones only, with some absent. The V and J calls and clone size are taken from that table; D and trimming were inferred from the DNA. The data contain over 85,000 clones, 75% to 80% of them singletons. The CDR3 runs to 15 residues. Germline loops: CDR1 MGHRA, CDR2 YSYEKL. V trimming: 6 bases; J trimming: 4 bases; junction bases outside the gene matches: 6. The sequence derives from a woman of 80 years or more with active or convalescent COVID-19. Sequenced sample: peripheral blood. The V and J genes are TRBV4-1 and TRBJ2-1, with TRBD2 matching 10 bases. CDR3 bases: TGCGCCAGCAGTCCTACTAGCGGGGTATACAATGAGCAGTTCTTC. Its translation is CASSPTSGVYNEQFF.